The 20 T cell receptor beta chains presented below share a single source sample, sequenced in a study of blood T cell repertoires in COVID-19. Assay used: immunoSEQ multiplex PCR; TCRdb lists only in-frame clones, some missing. Of about 170,000 clones detected, 89% appear once; the ten largest clones hold roughly 0.77%. Sequenced sample: PBMCs or T cells enriched from blood (not recorded which). These receptor sequences come from a woman aged 18-35 years who had recovered from COVID-19.

The J gene is TRBJ2-2, the V gene TRBV6-5; D might be TRBD1 (6 bases). This CDR3 region has 14 residues. Trimming pared 0 bases from V and 6 bases from J, leaving 8 bases between. Germline CDR1 MNHEY, CDR2 SVGAGI. The CDR3 loop reads CASSYSTGPGELFF. CDR3 nucleotides: TGTGCCAGCAGTTACTCGACAGGACCCGGGGAGCTGTTTTTT.

The chain joins TRBV27 to TRBJ2-1; 10 nucleotides align to TRBD1. CDR1 is MNHEY, CDR2 SMNVEV, per germline (reference sequence). The CDR3 has 15 amino acids. Trimming cost V 5 bases and J 5 bases; bases outside gene matches: 6. In DNA, the CDR3 is TGTGCCAGCAGTCCAAGACAGGGGGCGGACAATGAGCAGTTCTTC. It encodes CASSPRQGADNEQFF.

This chain connects TRBV29-1 to TRBJ2-7; D may be TRBD2 (6 bases). CDR1 and CDR2 from the germline V gene are SQVTM and ANQGSEA. There are 12 residues in the CDR3. The V end lost 6 bases, the J end lost 4 bases, and 13 bases lay between the germline ends. CDR3 in DNA: TGCAGCGTGAGACTAGGTCAATACGAGCAGTACTTC. Residues: CSVRLGQYEQYF.

The rearrangement joins TRBV19 to TRBJ2-5; D is perhaps TRBD1 (6 bases). V gave up 3 bases and J gave up 3 bases, with 11 bases separating them. Germline V CDR1 and CDR2: LNHDA, SQIVND (reference sequence). There are 14 residues in the CDR3. Here the CDR3 DNA reads TGTGCCAGTAGTATCAGGGGAGCGGAAGAGACCCAGTACTTC. It yields the protein CASSIRGAEETQYF.

The genes are TRBV25-1 and TRBJ2-5; weak D call: TRBD1 (5 bases). The germline V gene has CDR1 MGHDK and CDR2 SYGVNS. This CDR3 is built from 16 residues. Trimming shortened V by 1 base and J by 4 bases, and 16 bases separated the two germline ends. CDR3 in amino acids: CASSELGSSQGETQYF. CDR3 DNA: TGTGCCAGCAGTGAATTAGGTAGCAGCCAGGGAGAGACCCAGTACTTC.

CDR3 residues: CASSFTQGTGPEKLFF. The DNA of the CDR3 is TGCGCCAGCAGCTTCACCCAGGGGACAGGGCCTGAAAAACTGTTTTTT. The chain combines TRBV4-1 with TRBJ1-4; TRBD1 matches 9 bases. Germline V gene data show CDR1 as MGHRA and CDR2 as YSYEKL. This CDR3 has 16 residues. The V and J ends lost 5 bases and 7 bases, in that order; junction bases with no gene match: 11.

The CDR3 DNA reads TGCAGCGCGTTACCCCCGAGCTCCTACAATGAGCAGTTCTTC. As protein: CSALPPSSYNEQFF. This chain connects TRBV29-1 to TRBJ2-1; D gene ambiguous. V was clipped by 7 bases and J by 0 bases, with 13 bases between them. The CDR3 spans 14 residues. From germline, CDR1 is SQVTM and CDR2 ANQGSEA.

The V and J genes are TRBV27 and TRBJ2-2; 8 nucleotides match TRBD2. V lost 3 bases, J lost 0 bases, and 12 bases stayed unmatched. The CDR3 extends over 19 amino acids. Germline CDR1 is MNHEY and CDR2 is SMNVEV (reference sequence). CDR3 bases: TGTGCCAGCAGTTTTGTGGGCCCTAGCGGGTTAGCGAACACCGGGGAGCTGTTTTTT. Its protein product is CASSFVGPSGLANTGELFF.

The chain combines TRBV6-1 with TRBJ2-7, with D perhaps TRBD2 (5 bases). The CDR3 loop spans 14 amino acids. Germline lookup yields CDR1 MNHNS and CDR2 SASEGT. Between the trimmed V and J ends, which lost 3 bases and 5 bases, there was a span of 14 bases. This CDR3 is CASSDRAERDEQYF. The CDR3 DNA reads TGTGCCAGCAGTGATCGGGCGGAGAGGGACGAGCAGTACTTC.

The rearrangement joins TRBV25-1 to TRBJ2-7; tentatively, D is TRBD2 (5 bases). V lost 1 base and J 10 bases, leaving 11 bases between the germline ends. Germline CDR1 MGHDK, CDR2 SYGVNS. The CDR3 is made up of 12 amino acids. The chain's CDR3 is CASSEFGNSQYF. CDR3 nucleotides: TGTGCCAGCAGTGAATTCGGGAACAGCCAGTACTTC.

The genes are TRBV5-6 and TRBJ1-2, with TRBD1 as a possible D gene (6 bases). This CDR3 has 12 residues. Germline-derived CDR1 and CDR2 are SGHDT and YYEEEE. Trimming took 4 bases from V and 5 from J, leaving 9 bases between them. This CDR3 is CASSSGQYGYTF. CDR3 nucleotides: TGTGCCAGCAGCAGTGGACAGTATGGCTACACCTTC. Drawing the rest from reference TRBV5-6 and TRBJ1-2, the complete variable domain is DAGVTQSPTHLIKTRGQQVTLRCSPKSGHDTVSWYQQALGQGPQFIFQYYEEEERQRGNFPDRFSGHQFPNYSSELNVNALLLGDSALYLCASSSGQYGYTFGSGTRLTVV.

The chain carries TRBV5-1 and TRBJ2-7, with TRBD2 matching over 7 bases. In germline, CDR1 is SGHRS, CDR2 YFSETQ. The CDR3 is 14 amino acids. Trimming cost V 5 bases and J 2 bases; bases outside gene matches: 7. CDR3 in DNA: TGCGCCAGCAGGTGGTGGGAGGGCCCCTACGAGCAGTACTTC. This codes for CASRWWEGPYEQYF.

V gene TRBV5-8 combines with J gene TRBJ2-3; D is unclear. Germline V gene sequence: CDR1 SGHTS, CDR2 YDEGEE. The CDR3 length is 13 residues. Deletions cut 6 bases from V and 3 bases from J, with 11 bases between. The CDR3 DNA sequence: TGTGCCAGCAAAGGCGGAAGAACAGATACGCAGTATTTT. It codes for CASKGGRTDTQYF.

The chain carries TRBV28 and TRBJ2-1, with TRBD2 matching over 11 bases. The CDR3 has 17 amino acids. With 5 bases clipped from V and 2 bases from J, the junction kept 8 bases outside the gene matches. Germline V gives CDR1 MDHEN, CDR2 SYDVKM. CDR3 loop: CASSPALAGGPYNEQFF. The CDR3 nucleotides are TGTGCCAGCAGTCCCGCCCTAGCGGGAGGCCCCTACAATGAGCAGTTCTTC.

This chain links TRBV28 with TRBJ1-5, with D possibly matching TRBD1 (5 bases). This CDR3 region has 14 residues. The germline V gene encodes CDR1 MDHEN and CDR2 SYDVKM. Trimming left V 4 bases short and J 3 bases short, with 10 bases between. The CDR3 region is CASSSGGTNQPQHF. CDR3 DNA: TGTGCCAGCAGTTCGGGGGGGACCAATCAGCCCCAGCATTTT.

The rearrangement links TRBV2 to TRBJ1-5; 9 bases match TRBD1. With V trimmed by 7 bases and J by 5 bases, 6 bases remained unmatched. The length of the CDR3 is 14 residues. CDR1 and CDR2 from the germline V gene are SNHLY and FYNNEI. The CDR3 region is CASTWTGDDQPQHF. As DNA, the CDR3 is TGTGCCAGCACTTGGACAGGGGATGATCAGCCCCAGCATTTT.

The DNA of the CDR3 is TGTGCGATAGTTAGGGACCGGGCGGGAGAGCAGTTCTTC. Translation gives CAIVRDRAGEQFF. The chain combines TRBV15 with TRBJ2-1; tentative D call: TRBD2 (6 bases). From germline, CDR1 is LNHNV and CDR2 YYDKDF (reference sequence). This CDR3 spans 13 amino acids.

This clone was seen once. The chain has TRBV28 and TRBJ2-5, with 11 bases that match TRBD1. CDR1 is MDHEN and CDR2 is SYDVKM in the germline V gene. The CDR3 length is 17 residues. With 11 bases clipped from V and 5 bases from J, the junction kept 19 bases outside the gene matches. The CDR3 region has the DNA TGTGCCTCTAGCCTGTGGGACAGGGGGATATTGGCGGAGACCCAGTACTTC. Amino acids: CASSLWDRGILAETQYF.

Remarks on this clone: A junction end diverges from the germline sequence, so it may reflect a read error. V gene TRBV29-1 combines with J gene TRBJ2-5; 7 bases agree with TRBD1. The CDR3 runs to 12 residues. CDR1 is SQVTM, CDR2 ANQGSEA, per germline. This chain's CDR3 is CSVPGTEEPQYF. As DNA, the CDR3 is TGCAGCGTCCCCGGGACAGAAGAGCCCCAGTACTTC.

The chain joins TRBV11-3 to TRBJ1-1; no clear D. Trimming cost V 4 bases and J 1 base, with 10 bases left between them. The CDR3 has 14 residues. CDR1 is SGHNT and CDR2 is YENEEA in the germline V gene. The CDR3 sequence: CASSSRAGNTEAFF. In DNA, the CDR3 is TGTGCCAGCAGCTCCCGAGCAGGGAACACTGAAGCTTTCTTT.